This T cell receptor (beta chain) was captured in a study of T cell responses to AZD1222 COVID-19 vaccine. Study observations and caveats: Spike-specific TCR depth and breadth grew after two AZD1222 doses.

Points on this clone: The antigen is undetermined.

TCRdb's copy holds only in-frame clones and misses some; the assay was immunoSEQ multiplex PCR. The sample records under 140,000 clones, approximately 90% being singletons. Pooled samples include second doses given at about 4 or 12 weeks. The CDR3 covers 15 residues. The V and J ends lost 8 bases and 1 base respectively, with 17 bases between them. Germline V gene sequence: CDR1 LGHDT, CDR2 YNNKEL (reference sequence). The origin of this receptor is an adult who received the AZD1222 COVID-19 vaccine. The specimen comprised peripheral blood, sampled 28 days after the second AZD1222 dose. V usage is TRBV3-1 (or the pseudogene TRBV3-2) and J usage is TRBJ1-1, with D tentatively TRBD1 (6 bases). CDR3 in amino acids: CASSSREQGNTEAFF. The CDR3 DNA reads TGTGCCAGCTCATCCCGGGAACAGGGGAACACTGAAGCTTTCTTT.